This T cell receptor (beta chain) was identified in a study of cytomegalovirus exposure and HLA in healthy donors. About the study: Unique TCR beta sequences numbering about 100 million came from roughly 180 million T cells in an earlier analysis. Overall study results and limits: There were several of the most significant clusters that appeared linked to common viral pathogens in a later analysis. By HLA locus, TCR association rates varied in a later analysis, with DRB1 showing the most and HLA-C the fewest.

CDR3 length: 12 amino acids. Germline V CDR1 and CDR2: LGHNA, YNFKEQ. Trimming cost V 4 bases and J 0 bases, with 3 bases left between them. The PCR was carried out with 60 Vbeta primers and 13 Jbeta primers. Data came from immunoSEQ multiplex PCR; TCRdb stores just in-frame clones and leaves some out. The sample carries around 110,000 clones, about four fifths recorded once. On this clone itself: Its target is unknown.

Material: PBMCs. The chain employs TRBV4-2 and TRBJ2-5; D is unclear. This TCR came from a man aged 25-40 years in good health and CMV-seropositive. The CDR3: CASSLDQETQYF. The DNA of the CDR3 is TGTGCCAGCAGCCTAGACCAAGAGACCCAGTACTTC.